These T cell receptor beta chains were read from a single sample in a study of blood T cell repertoires in COVID-19. Repertoires were generated with immunoSEQ multiplex PCR, while TCRdb's copy carries only in-frame clones and drops some. The sample lists more than 85,000 clones; 80% to 95% were seen once. Source material: peripheral blood. These receptors all stem from a man aged 18 to 30 with acute or convalescent COVID-19. Both conserved end residues are part of each CDR3. D genes are given only for firm matches.

V gene: TRBV9
D gene: TRBD1
CDR3 length: 15
J gene: TRBJ2-3
CDR3 protein: CASSGGTGVEDTQYF
CDR3 DNA: TGTGCCAGCAGCGGTGGGACAGGGGTGGAAGATACGCAGTATTTT

V gene: TRBV24-1
D gene: TRBD2
CDR3 length: 15
J gene: TRBJ2-3
CDR3 protein: CATSSGSALTDTQYF
CDR3 DNA: TGTGCCACTTCTAGCGGGAGTGCGCTCACAGATACGCAGTATTTT

V gene: TRBV27
D gene: TRBD2
CDR3 length: 15
J gene: TRBJ2-7
CDR3 protein: CASSEQGLVRDEQYF
CDR3 DNA: TGTGCCAGCAGCGAACAGGGACTAGTTCGAGACGAGCAGTACTTC

V gene: TRBV18
D gene: TRBD1
CDR3 length: 16
J gene: TRBJ1-1
CDR3 protein: CASSLGQGAGVTEAFF
CDR3 DNA: TGTGCCAGCTCACTCGGACAGGGGGCTGGGGTCACTGAAGCTTTCTTT

V gene: TRBV7-2
D gene: -
CDR3 length: 14
J gene: TRBJ2-3
CDR3 protein: CASSLPRSTDTQYF
CDR3 DNA: TGTGCCAGCAGCTTACCGAGGAGCACAGATACGCAGTATTTT

V gene: TRBV11-2
D gene: TRBD1
CDR3 length: 19
J gene: TRBJ1-6
CDR3 protein: CASSSRPAGDSSYNSPLHF
CDR3 DNA: TGTGCCAGCAGCTCTCGCCCCGCCGGGGACAGCTCCTATAATTCACCCCTCCACTTT

V gene: TRBV7-2
D gene: -
CDR3 length: 15
J gene: TRBJ1-3
CDR3 protein: CASSPRAWTGNTIYF
CDR3 DNA: TGTGCCAGCAGCCCCCGAGCGTGGACTGGAAACACCATATATTTT

V gene: TRBV5-1
D gene: -
CDR3 length: 12
J gene: TRBJ1-1
CDR3 protein: CASSLVSGEAFF
CDR3 DNA: TGCGCCAGCAGCTTGGTATCAGGTGAAGCTTTCTTT

V gene: TRBV30
D gene: TRBD1
CDR3 length: 15
J gene: TRBJ1-2
CDR3 protein: CAWSPGTGPNYGYTF
CDR3 DNA: TGTGCCTGGAGCCCCGGGACAGGGCCTAACTATGGCTACACCTTC

V gene: TRBV29-1
D gene: -
CDR3 length: 15
J gene: TRBJ2-7
CDR3 protein: CSVGGGTIPSYEQYF
CDR3 DNA: TGCAGCGTTGGCGGAGGAACTATACCCTCCTACGAGCAGTACTTC